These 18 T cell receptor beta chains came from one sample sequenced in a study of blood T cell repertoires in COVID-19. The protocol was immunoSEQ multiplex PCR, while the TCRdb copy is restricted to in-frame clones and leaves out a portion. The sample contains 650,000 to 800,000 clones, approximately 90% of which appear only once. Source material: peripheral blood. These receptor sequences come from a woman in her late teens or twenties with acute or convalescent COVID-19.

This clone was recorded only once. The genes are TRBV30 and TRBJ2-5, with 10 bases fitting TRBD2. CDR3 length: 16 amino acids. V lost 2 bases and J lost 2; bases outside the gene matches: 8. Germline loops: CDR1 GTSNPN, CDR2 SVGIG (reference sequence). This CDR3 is CAWSWPRTSGQETQYF. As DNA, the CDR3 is TGTGCCTGGAGTTGGCCGCGGACTAGCGGACAAGAGACCCAGTACTTC.

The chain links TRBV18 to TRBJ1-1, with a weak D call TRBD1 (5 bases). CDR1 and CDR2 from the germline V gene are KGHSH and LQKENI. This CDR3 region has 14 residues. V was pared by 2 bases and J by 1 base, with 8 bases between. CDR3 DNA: TGTGCCAGCTCACCAGGACACGGGAACACTGAAGCTTTCTTT. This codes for CASSPGHGNTEAFF.

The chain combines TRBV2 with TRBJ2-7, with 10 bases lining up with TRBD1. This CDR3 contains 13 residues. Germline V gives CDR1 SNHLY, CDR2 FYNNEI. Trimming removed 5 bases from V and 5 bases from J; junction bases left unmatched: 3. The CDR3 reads CASSTGQGNEQYF. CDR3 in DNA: TGTGCCAGCAGTACGGGACAGGGGAACGAGCAGTACTTC.

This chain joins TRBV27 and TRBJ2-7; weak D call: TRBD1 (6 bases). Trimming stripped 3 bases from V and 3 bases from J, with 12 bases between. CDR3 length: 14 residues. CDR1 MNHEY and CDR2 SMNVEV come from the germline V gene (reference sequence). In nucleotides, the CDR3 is TGTGCCAGCAGTTTCCCGGGACATAACTACGAGCAGTACTTC. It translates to CASSFPGHNYEQYF.

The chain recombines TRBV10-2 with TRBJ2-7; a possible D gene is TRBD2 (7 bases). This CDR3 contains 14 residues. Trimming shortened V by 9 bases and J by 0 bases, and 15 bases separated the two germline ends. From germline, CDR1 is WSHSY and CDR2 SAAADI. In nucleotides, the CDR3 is TGCGCCAGTACCGGGGGGCAAAGCTCCTACGAGCAGTACTTC. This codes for CASTGGQSSYEQYF.

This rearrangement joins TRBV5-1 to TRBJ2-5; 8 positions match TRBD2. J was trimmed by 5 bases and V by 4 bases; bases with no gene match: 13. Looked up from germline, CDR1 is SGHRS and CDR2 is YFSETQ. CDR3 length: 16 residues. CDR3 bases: TGCGCCAGCAGCCCCCTACCCGGGGGGGCGGGTGAGACCCAGTACTTC. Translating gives CASSPLPGGAGETQYF.

The CDR3 is CASSYRPGQGDYSNQPQHF. For the CDR3, the DNA is TGTGCCAGCAGTTACCGACCAGGACAGGGGGATTATAGCAATCAGCCCCAGCATTTT. This chain uses TRBV6-2 or TRBV6-3 with TRBJ1-5; 10 nucleotides agree with TRBD1. The CDR3 is 19 amino acids. Germline V gene lookup returns CDR1 MNHEY and CDR2 SVGEGT. With 2 bases clipped from V and 0 bases from J, the junction kept 10 bases outside the gene matches.

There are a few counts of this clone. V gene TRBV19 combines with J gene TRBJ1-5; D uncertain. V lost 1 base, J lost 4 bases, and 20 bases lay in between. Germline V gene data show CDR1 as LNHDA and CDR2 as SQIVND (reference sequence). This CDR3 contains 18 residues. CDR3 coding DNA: TGTGCCAGTAGTATAGGCCGGCCGCTAGCGATAGGGAATCAGCCCCAGCATTTT. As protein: CASSIGRPLAIGNQPQHF.

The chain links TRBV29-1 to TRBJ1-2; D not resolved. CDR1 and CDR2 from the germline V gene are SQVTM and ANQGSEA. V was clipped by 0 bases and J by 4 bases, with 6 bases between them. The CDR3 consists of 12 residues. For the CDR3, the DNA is TGCAGCGTTGAAGATGAGGGCTATGGCTACACCTTC. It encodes CSVEDEGYGYTF.

Here the CDR3 reads CASSDERTGVVGKLFF. In nucleotides, the CDR3 is TGTGCCAGCAGTGATGAGAGGACAGGGGTGGTAGGAAAACTGTTTTTT. V and J are TRBV2 and TRBJ1-4, with TRBD1 identical over 9 bases. J gave up 10 bases and V 3 bases, and 12 bases lay outside the gene matches. There are 16 residues in the CDR3. CDR1 is SNHLY and CDR2 is FYNNEI in the germline V gene. The full variable domain, with the rest looked up from reference TRBV2 and TRBJ1-4, is EPEVTQTPSHQVTQMGQEVILRCVPISNHLYFYWYRQILGQKVEFLVSFYNNEISEKSEIFDDQFSVERPDGSNFTLKIRSTKLEDSAMYFCASSDERTGVVGKLFFGSGTQLSVL.

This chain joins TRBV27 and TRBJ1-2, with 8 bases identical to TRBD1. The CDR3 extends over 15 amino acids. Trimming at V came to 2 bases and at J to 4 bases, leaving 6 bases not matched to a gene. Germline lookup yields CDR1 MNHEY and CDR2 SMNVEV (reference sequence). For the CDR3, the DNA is TGTGCCAGCAGTTTAATGGCAGGGGGCGTCTATGGCTACACCTTC. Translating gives CASSLMAGGVYGYTF.

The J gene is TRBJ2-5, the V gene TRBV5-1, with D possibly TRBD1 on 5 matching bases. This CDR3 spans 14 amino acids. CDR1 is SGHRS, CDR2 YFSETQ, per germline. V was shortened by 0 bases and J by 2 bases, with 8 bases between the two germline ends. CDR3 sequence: CASSLGQRQETQYF. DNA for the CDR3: TGCGCCAGCAGCTTGGGACAGAGACAAGAGACCCAGTACTTC.

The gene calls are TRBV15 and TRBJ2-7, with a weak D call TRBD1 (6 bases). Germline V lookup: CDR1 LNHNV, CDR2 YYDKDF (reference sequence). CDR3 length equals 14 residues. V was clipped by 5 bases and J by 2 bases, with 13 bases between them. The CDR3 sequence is CATSERWTAYEQYF. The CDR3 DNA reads TGTGCCACCAGCGAGCGGTGGACAGCCTACGAGCAGTACTTC.

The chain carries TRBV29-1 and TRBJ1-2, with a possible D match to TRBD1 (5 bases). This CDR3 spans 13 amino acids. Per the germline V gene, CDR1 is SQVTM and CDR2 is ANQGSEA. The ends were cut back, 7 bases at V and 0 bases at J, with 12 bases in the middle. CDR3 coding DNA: TGCAGCGCCCAGGCAGGGACTAACTATGGCTACACCTTC. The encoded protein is CSAQAGTNYGYTF. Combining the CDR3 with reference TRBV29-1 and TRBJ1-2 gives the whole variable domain SAVISQKPSRDICQRGTSLTIQCQVDSQVTMMFWYRQQPGQSLTLIATANQGSEATYESGFVIDKFPISRPNLTFSTLTVSNMSPEDSSIYLCSAQAGTNYGYTFGSGTRLTVV.

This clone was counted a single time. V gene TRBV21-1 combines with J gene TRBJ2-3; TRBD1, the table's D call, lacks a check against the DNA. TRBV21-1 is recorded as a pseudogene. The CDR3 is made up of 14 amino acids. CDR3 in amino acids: CASSCRVWGDTQYF. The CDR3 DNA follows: TGTGCCAGCAGCTGCAGGGTTTGGGGAGATACGCAGTATTTT.

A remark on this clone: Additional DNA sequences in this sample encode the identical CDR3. Here the CDR3 reads CASSQDRGGADTQYF. The CDR3 coding sequence is TGCGCCAGCAGCCAAGATCGAGGGGGGGCAGATACGCAGTATTTT. V usage is TRBV4-3 and J usage is TRBJ2-3; D is perhaps TRBD2 (7 bases). There are 15 residues in the CDR3. V was clipped by 0 bases and J by 4 bases, with 11 bases between them. Germline CDR1 LGHNA, CDR2 YSLEER.

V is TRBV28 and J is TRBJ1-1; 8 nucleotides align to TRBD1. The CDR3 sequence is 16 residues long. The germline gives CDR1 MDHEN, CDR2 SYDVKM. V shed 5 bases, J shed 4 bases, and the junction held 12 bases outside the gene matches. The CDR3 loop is CASSPGTGHGATEAFF. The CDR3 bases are TGTGCCAGCAGTCCAGGGACAGGCCATGGGGCCACTGAAGCTTTCTTT.

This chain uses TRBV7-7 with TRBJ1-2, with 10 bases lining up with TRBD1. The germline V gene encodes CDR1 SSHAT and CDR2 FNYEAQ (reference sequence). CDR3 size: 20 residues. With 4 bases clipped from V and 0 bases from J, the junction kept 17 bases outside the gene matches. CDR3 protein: CASSSKAYRDRGRPNYGYTF. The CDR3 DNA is TGTGCCAGCAGCTCAAAGGCTTACCGGGACAGGGGACGACCTAACTATGGCTACACCTTC.